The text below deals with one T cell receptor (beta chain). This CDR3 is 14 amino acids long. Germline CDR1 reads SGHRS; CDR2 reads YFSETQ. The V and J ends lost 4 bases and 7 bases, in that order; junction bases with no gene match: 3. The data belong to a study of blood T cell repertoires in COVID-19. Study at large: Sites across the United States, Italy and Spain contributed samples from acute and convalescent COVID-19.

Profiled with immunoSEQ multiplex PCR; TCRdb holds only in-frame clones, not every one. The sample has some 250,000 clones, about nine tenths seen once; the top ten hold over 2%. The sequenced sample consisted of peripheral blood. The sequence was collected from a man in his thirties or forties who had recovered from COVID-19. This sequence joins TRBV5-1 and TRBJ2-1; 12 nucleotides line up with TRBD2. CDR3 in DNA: TGCGCCAGCAGCGATACTAGCGGGGGGAATGAGCAGTTCTTC. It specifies CASSDTSGGNEQFF. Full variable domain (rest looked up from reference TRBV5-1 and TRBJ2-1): KAGVTQTPRYLIKTRGQQVTLSCSPISGHRSVSWYQQTPGQGLQFLFEYFSETQRNKGNFPGRFSGRQFSNSRSEMNVSTLELGDSALYLCASSDTSGGNEQFFGPGTRLTVL.